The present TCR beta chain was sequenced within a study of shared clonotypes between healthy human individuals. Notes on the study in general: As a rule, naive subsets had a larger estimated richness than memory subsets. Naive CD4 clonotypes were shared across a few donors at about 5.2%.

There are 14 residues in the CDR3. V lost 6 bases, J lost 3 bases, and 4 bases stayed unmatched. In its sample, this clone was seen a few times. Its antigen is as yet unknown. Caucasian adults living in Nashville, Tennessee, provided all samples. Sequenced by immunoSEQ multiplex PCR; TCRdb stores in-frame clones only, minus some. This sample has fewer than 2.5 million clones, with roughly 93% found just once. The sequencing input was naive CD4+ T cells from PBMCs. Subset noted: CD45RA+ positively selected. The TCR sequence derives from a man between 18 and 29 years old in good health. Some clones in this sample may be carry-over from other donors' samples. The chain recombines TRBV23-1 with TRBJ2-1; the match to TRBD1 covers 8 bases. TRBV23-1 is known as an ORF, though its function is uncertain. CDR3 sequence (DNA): TGCGCCAGCAGCCAGGACAGGGTCTACAATGAGCAGTTCTTC. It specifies CASSQDRVYNEQFF.